These 9 T cell receptor beta chains came from one sample sequenced in a study of blood T cell repertoires in COVID-19. TCRdb keeps only in-frame clones here, not all; method: immunoSEQ multiplex PCR. Of approximately 90,000 clones detected, roughly 77% appear once; the ten largest clones hold about a quarter. The sample taken for sequencing was peripheral blood. Receptors were obtained from a human donor in a cohort sampled during active COVID-19.

This rearrangement joins TRBV2 to TRBJ1-5; tentatively, D is TRBD1 (5 bases). Trimming pared 6 bases from V and 7 bases from J, leaving 19 bases between. Germline lookup yields CDR1 SNHLY and CDR2 FYNNEI. The CDR3 covers 15 residues. The CDR3 sequence is CASSQLGGAEQPQHF. Here the CDR3 DNA reads TGTGCCAGCAGCCAACTGGGAGGGGCGGAACAGCCCCAGCATTTT.

The J gene is TRBJ2-1, the V gene TRBV12-3 or TRBV12-4; D gene unclear. The V end lost 5 bases, the J end lost 0 bases, and 5 bases lay between the germline ends. CDR3 length: 13 residues. CDR3 sequence reads: CASSGSSYNEQFF. CDR3 DNA sequence: TGTGCCAGCAGTGGTAGCTCCTACAATGAGCAGTTCTTC.

V and J are TRBV3-1 (or the pseudogene TRBV3-2) and TRBJ2-7; possibly TRBD2 for D (6 bases). V lost 5 bases to trimming and J lost 7 bases, with 12 bases between them. CDR3 size: 12 residues. Germline loops: CDR1 LGHDT, CDR2 YNNKEL (reference sequence). CDR3 in amino acids: CASSSGVGEQYF. CDR3 DNA sequence: TGTGCCAGCAGCTCGGGAGTTGGAGAGCAGTACTTC.

The chain employs TRBV7-9 and TRBJ2-7, with D perhaps TRBD2 (6 bases). Trimming took off 8 bases at V and 4 bases at J, with 9 bases between the two ends. The CDR3 runs 11 residues. Germline V gene data show CDR1 as SEHNR and CDR2 as FQNEAQ (reference sequence). The CDR3 loop reads CASGGIYEQYF. The CDR3 DNA reads TGTGCCAGCGGAGGGATATACGAGCAGTACTTC.

This clone was observed a single time. The chain links TRBV6-2 or TRBV6-3 to TRBJ2-2, with TRBD1 as a possible D gene (5 bases). Germline assignment: CDR1 MNHEY and CDR2 SVGEGT. V was clipped by 0 bases and J by 6 bases, with 17 bases between them. The CDR3 has 17 amino acids. The CDR3 region is CASSYSRQGSQAGELFF. As DNA, the CDR3 is TGTGCCAGCAGTTACTCGAGGCAGGGTTCCCAAGCCGGGGAGCTGTTTTTT.

V is TRBV7-2 and J is TRBJ2-3; 10 nucleotides match TRBD2. This CDR3 region has 15 residues. Germline CDR1 reads SGHTA; CDR2 reads FQGNSA. V shed 1 base and J 8 bases; nucleotides not matched to a gene: 6. CDR3 amino acids: CASSLGTSGTATQYF. The CDR3 DNA reads as TGTGCCAGCAGCTTAGGGACTAGCGGAACCGCTACGCAGTATTTT.

J is TRBJ1-2 and V is TRBV3-1 (or the pseudogene TRBV3-2); 9 positions match TRBD1. Germline loops: CDR1 LGHDT, CDR2 YNNKEL (reference sequence). The CDR3 extends over 14 amino acids. V shed 4 bases and J 8 bases; nucleotides not matched to a gene: 8. The CDR3 DNA reads as TGTGCCAGCAGCCCTATGGGACAGGGCGACGGCTACACCTTC. Protein: CASSPMGQGDGYTF.

This chain links TRBV4-3 with TRBJ1-2, with a weak D call TRBD1 (5 bases). The CDR3 is made up of 13 amino acids. Trimming cost V 4 bases and J 2 bases, with 8 bases left between them. From germline, CDR1 is LGHNA and CDR2 YSLEER. Here the CDR3 DNA reads TGCGCCAGCAGCCCGGGACTAAACTATGGCTACACCTTC. Amino acids: CASSPGLNYGYTF.

The chain couples TRBV10-3 to TRBJ2-3, with D possibly being TRBD1 (6 bases). Germline V CDR1 and CDR2: ENHRY, SYGVKD. This CDR3 region has 13 residues. V was cut by 7 bases and J by 0 bases, with 8 bases left in between. In DNA form, the CDR3 reads TGTGCCATCATGGGGGCTAGCACAGATACGCAGTATTTT. Its translation is CAIMGASTDTQYF.